The next 20 T cell receptor beta chains were all read from a single sample in a study of Graves' ophthalmopathy and Graves' hyperthyroidism (dated by TCRdb to between 2017 and 2018). The reads were generated on an Illumina HiSeq 2000. For repertoire sequencing, the TCR beta CDR3 regions were amplified from RNA transcripts. HTBI primers and the Qiagen OneStep RT-PCR kit were used in a first-round RT-PCR, which was followed by a second-round multiplex PCR, size selection and purification. TCRdb reprocessing: public reads trimmed at Q25 with fastp, clones called with MiXCR, in-frame beta chains kept. Every distinct CDR3 protein forms one entry, paired with its most common genes and DNA. The sample contains approximately 1.2 million distinct CDR3 sequences, 35% to 45% of them found a single time. Of the sample, over 8.5% falls within the top ten clones. Sequences were obtained from peripheral blood or thyroid tissue (not recorded which). The receptors stem from an adult man with Graves' hyperthyroidism.

A few counts support this clonotype. The chain employs TRBV12-3 or TRBV12-4 and TRBJ2-2, with a weak D call TRBD1 (6 bases). The CDR3 loop spans 15 amino acids. V shed 5 bases and J shed 0 bases, with 10 bases lying between them. The CDR3 is CASSPRGTNTGELFF. The DNA for the CDR3 is TGTGCCAGCAGTCCAAGGGGGACGAACACCGGGGAGCTGTTTTTT.

This clonotype has only a few counts. This sequence joins TRBV2 and TRBJ2-7; 16 bases agree with TRBD2. This CDR3 contains 18 residues. V was pared by 7 bases and J by 0 bases, with 9 bases of the junction left unmatched. From germline, CDR1 is SNHLY and CDR2 FYNNEI. This CDR3 is CASMTGLAGGYSSYEQYF. The CDR3 region has the DNA TGTGCCAGCATGACGGGACTAGCGGGGGGGTATAGCTCCTACGAGCAGTACTTC.

The V gene is TRBV7-2, the J gene TRBJ1-4; D might be TRBD1 (6 bases). Trimming took off 1 base at V and 10 bases at J, with 10 bases between the two ends. Germline CDR1 is SGHTA and CDR2 is FQGNSA. The CDR3 loop spans 13 amino acids. CDR3 residues: CASSLDEGGKLFF. The CDR3 nucleotides are TGTGCCAGCAGCTTAGATGAGGGGGGAAAACTGTTTTTT.

This clonotype was recorded a few times. The chain joins TRBV29-1 to TRBJ2-5, with D perhaps matching TRBD1 (6 bases). The germline CDR1 and CDR2 sequences are SQVTM and ANQGSEA. The CDR3 extends over 14 amino acids. The germline V and J ends were trimmed by 2 bases and 4 bases, with 14 bases remaining between them. CDR3 coding DNA: TGCAGCGTTGAACCTACAGGACAGTTAGAGACCCAGTACTTC. The encoded protein is CSVEPTGQLETQYF. The whole variable domain, filled in from reference TRBV29-1 and TRBJ2-5, reads SAVISQKPSRDICQRGTSLTIQCQVDSQVTMMFWYRQQPGQSLTLIATANQGSEATYESGFVIDKFPISRPNLTFSTLTVSNMSPEDSSIYLCSVEPTGQLETQYFGPGTRLLVL.

This clonotype has only a few counts. This sequence joins TRBV20-1 and TRBJ1-4; 12 bases align to TRBD1. Germline trimming cut 0 bases from V and 8 bases from J; bases unmatched to any gene: 13. The V gene's germline CDR1 is DFQATT and CDR2 SNEGSKA (reference sequence). CDR3 length: 18 residues. The CDR3 bases are TGCAGTGCTAGAGATGGGGGGACAGGGGGCGGGATAAAGGAAAAACTGTTTTTT. Translation gives CSARDGGTGGGIKEKLFF.

This clonotype was detected a few times. The V and J genes are TRBV10-2 and TRBJ2-5; D uncertain. Trimming took off 4 bases at V and 1 base at J, with 10 bases between the two ends. This CDR3 has 14 residues. Germline-derived CDR1 and CDR2 are WSHSY and SAAADI. DNA of the CDR3: TGCGCCAGCAGTGCCGACACCTCCCAAGAGACCCAGTACTTC. Protein sequence: CASSADTSQETQYF.

This chain joins TRBV6-5 and TRBJ1-1, with D possibly matching TRBD1 (5 bases). The V end was cut by 10 bases, the J end by 1 base, with 22 bases between. The CDR3 consists of 16 residues. CDR1 is MNHEY, CDR2 SVGAGI, per germline. The CDR3 is CAIRTPEGVANTEAFF. In nucleotides, the CDR3 is TGTGCCATCAGGACACCCGAGGGAGTTGCGAACACTGAAGCTTTCTTT.

The genes are TRBV12-3 or TRBV12-4 and TRBJ1-1, with 7 bases that match TRBD1. V shed 4 bases, J shed 2 bases, and the junction held 7 bases outside the gene matches. The CDR3 spans 15 residues. CDR3 sequence: CASSSQGTENTEAFF. In DNA, the CDR3 is TGTGCCAGCAGTTCCCAAGGGACAGAAAACACTGAAGCTTTCTTT.

The chain recombines TRBV11-2 with TRBJ1-5; a weak D match, TRBD1 (6 bases). This CDR3 has 14 amino acids. Trimming cost V 10 bases and J 9 bases, with 22 bases left between them. Germline loops: CDR1 SGHAT, CDR2 FQNNGV. In nucleotides, the CDR3 is TGTGCCACTCCCTCGAAGGGGGACGCTGGGCCCCAGCATTTT. It is translated as CATPSKGDAGPQHF.

V usage is TRBV25-1 and J usage is TRBJ1-1; D gene uncertain. Germline V gene sequence: CDR1 MGHDK, CDR2 SYGVNS. Between the trimmed V and J ends, which lost 8 bases and 5 bases, there was a span of 15 bases. This CDR3 spans 13 amino acids. CDR3: CASSPDPGTEAFF. The DNA for the CDR3 is TGTGCCAGCTCACCAGACCCGGGGACTGAAGCTTTCTTT.

The chain uses TRBV7-8 and TRBJ2-2; D might be TRBD1 or TRBD2, each matching 5 bases. The germline V gene encodes CDR1 SGHVS and CDR2 FQNEAQ. This CDR3 comprises 16 residues. Trimming shortened V by 4 bases and J by 5 bases, and 17 bases separated the two germline ends. The CDR3 reads CASSSVRQGETGELFF. The CDR3, as DNA: TGTGCCAGCAGCTCCGTTAGGCAGGGAGAAACCGGGGAGCTGTTTTTT.

As regards this clonotype: A much more abundant neighbour one base away suggests this may be a read error. V and J are TRBV20-1 and TRBJ1-5; D may be TRBD1 (6 bases). Germline CDR1 is DFQATT and CDR2 is SNEGSKA (reference sequence). The CDR3 contains 15 residues. The V gene lost 4 bases and the J gene lost 1 base, with 14 bases spanning the gap. The CDR3: CSAIRTVGSNQPQHF. The CDR3 nucleotides read TGCAGTGCTATCCGGACAGTAGGCAGCAATCAGCCCCAGCATTTT.

This clonotype has just a few counts. This chain links TRBV7-2 with TRBJ2-2, with unresolved D. Trimming left V 3 bases short and J 2 bases short, with 7 bases between. The CDR3 length is 14 residues. Germline CDR1 SGHTA, CDR2 FQGNSA. The CDR3 sequence is CASSFGKNTGELFF. CDR3 bases: TGTGCCAGCAGCTTCGGTAAAAACACCGGGGAGCTGTTTTTT.

Comment on this clonotype: One base away lies a much larger clone, so this may be a sequencing read error. This chain links TRBV29-1 with TRBJ1-1; TRBD1 matches 9 bases. Losses at the gene ends were 0 bases for V and 4 bases for J; bases not matched to a gene: 6. The CDR3 contains 15 residues. From germline, CDR1 is SQVTM and CDR2 ANQGSEA. CDR3 nucleotide sequence: TGCAGCGTTGAAGATTCGGACAGGGGCAGCACTGAAGCTTTCTTT. As protein: CSVEDSDRGSTEAFF.

The gene calls are TRBV5-1 and TRBJ1-2; TRBD1 might be the D (6 bases). Germline assignment: CDR1 SGHRS and CDR2 YFSETQ. V lost 0 bases and J 4 bases, leaving 19 bases between the germline ends. This CDR3 comprises 17 residues. CDR3 sequence (DNA): TGCGCCAGCAGCTTGGATCTGCGGGACACCAGGCCCTATGGCTACACCTTC. Protein product: CASSLDLRDTRPYGYTF.

Concerning this clonotype itself: Just one base apart from a much larger clone, this may be a read error. This sequence joins TRBV29-1 and TRBJ1-2; 8 nucleotides agree with TRBD1. Trimming removed 4 bases from V and 8 bases from J; junction bases left unmatched: 24. Germline CDR1 is SQVTM and CDR2 is ANQGSEA. The CDR3 contains 18 residues. The DNA of the CDR3 is TGCAGCGTTGTCGGGACAGGAAAAGACATGCGGCTCTATGGCGGCTACACCTTC. Its translation: CSVVGTGKDMRLYGGYTF.

This clonotype was picked up many times. CDR3 in amino acids: CASSLSARSPQNQPQHF. The CDR3 nucleotides are TGTGCCAGCAGCTTATCGGCGAGGTCTCCCCAAAATCAGCCCCAGCATTTT. The rearrangement uses TRBV7-2 and TRBJ1-5; D call uncertain. V lost 2 bases and J 4 bases, leaving 18 bases between the germline ends. The CDR3 extends over 17 amino acids. The V gene's germline CDR1 is SGHTA and CDR2 FQGNSA. The full variable domain, in which reference TRBV7-2 and TRBJ1-5 provide the parts outside the CDR3, is GAGVSQSPSNKVTEKGKDVELRCDPISGHTALYWYRQSLGQGLEFLIYFQGNSAPDKSGLPSDRFSAERTGGSVSTLTIQRTQQEDSAVYLCASSLSARSPQNQPQHFGDGTRLSIL.

The rearrangement uses TRBV10-3 and TRBJ2-7; D not resolved. Germline CDR1 and CDR2: ENHRY and SYGVKD. CDR3 length: 13 amino acids. Trimming removed 3 bases at V and 3 bases at J, with 9 bases between. CDR3 residues: CAISEVTYYEQYF. The CDR3 nucleotides are TGTGCCATCAGTGAAGTAACCTACTACGAGCAGTACTTC.

This clonotype was seen at least ten times. The V gene is TRBV11-2, the J gene TRBJ1-6; D is ambiguous. The CDR3 is 16 amino acids. The germline CDR1 and CDR2 sequences are SGHAT and FQNNGV. With 3 bases removed from V and 9 bases from J, the gap between germline ends came to 18 bases. The CDR3 spells CASSFELRVPGSPLHF. The CDR3 nucleotides read TGTGCCAGCAGCTTCGAATTACGGGTCCCGGGTTCACCCCTCCACTTT. Full variable domain (outside the CDR3, taken from reference TRBV11-2 and TRBJ1-6): EAGVAQSPRYKIIEKRQSVAFWCNPISGHATLYWYQQILGQGPKLLIQFQNNGVVDDSQLPKDRFSAERLKGVDSTLKIQPAKLEDSAVYLCASSFELRVPGSPLHFGNGTRLTVT.

This clonotype was seen a few times. The genes are TRBV7-8 and TRBJ2-7, with D perhaps TRBD1 or TRBD2 (6 bases each). The V end lost 2 bases, the J end lost 0 bases, and 14 bases lay between the germline ends. The CDR3 spans 16 residues. Germline V gene lookup returns CDR1 SGHVS and CDR2 FQNEAQ. DNA for the CDR3: TGTGCCAGCAGCTTATTAGGGGGACTGAGCTCCTACGAGCAGTACTTC. Translated: CASSLLGGLSSYEQYF.